This T cell receptor beta chain stems from a study of blood T cell repertoires in COVID-19. Study-wide context: Samples of COVID-19 (acute and convalescent) were obtained from the United States, Italy and Spain. T cells, B-cell-depleted T cells, or PBMCs provided the cDNA or gDNA that served as material.

Original analysis: Reference gene primer amplification yielded estimated nucleated cell counts. The protocol was immunoSEQ multiplex PCR, while the TCRdb copy is restricted to in-frame clones and leaves out a portion. D and trimming come from the DNA, and the V and J calls and clone size come from that table. The sample holds 97,000 or so clones, nearly 90% seen once. Per the germline V gene, CDR1 is DFQATT and CDR2 is SNEGSKA (reference sequence). This CDR3 region has 11 residues. The V end was cut by 3 bases, the J end by 7 bases, with 7 bases between. This receptor was obtained from a man between 45 and 60 years old with active COVID-19. Sequenced material: peripheral blood. This chain uses TRBV20-1 with TRBJ2-1, with D unclear. DNA of the CDR3: TGCAGTGCTAGGTCACTTAATGAGCAGTTCTTC. Translating gives CSARSLNEQFF.